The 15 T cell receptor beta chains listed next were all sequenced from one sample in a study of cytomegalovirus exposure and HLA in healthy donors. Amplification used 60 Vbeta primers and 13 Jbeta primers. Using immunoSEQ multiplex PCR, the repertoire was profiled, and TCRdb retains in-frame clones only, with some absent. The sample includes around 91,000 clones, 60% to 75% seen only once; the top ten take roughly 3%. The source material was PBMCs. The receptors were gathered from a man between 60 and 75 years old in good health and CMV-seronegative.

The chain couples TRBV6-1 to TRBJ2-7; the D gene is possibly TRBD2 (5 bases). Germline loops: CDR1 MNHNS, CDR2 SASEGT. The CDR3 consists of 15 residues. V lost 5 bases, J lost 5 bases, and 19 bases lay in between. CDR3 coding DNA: TGTGCCAGCAGTTTTAACCCTCCAACTAGAAACGAGCAGTACTTC. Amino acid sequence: CASSFNPPTRNEQYF.

CDR3 DNA sequence: TGTGCCAGCAGCTTACAGACGGGGGGAGGTGGAAACACCATATATTTT. It translates to CASSLQTGGGGNTIYF. V gene TRBV11-2 combines with J gene TRBJ1-3; TRBD1 might be the D (5 bases). The CDR3 contains 16 residues. Germline loops: CDR1 SGHAT, CDR2 FQNNGV. Trimming stripped 2 bases from V and 3 bases from J, with 14 bases between.

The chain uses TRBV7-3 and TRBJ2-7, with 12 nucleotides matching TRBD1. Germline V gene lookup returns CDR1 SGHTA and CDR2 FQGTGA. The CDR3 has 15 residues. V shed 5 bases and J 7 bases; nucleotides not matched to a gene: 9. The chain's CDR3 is CASSRSGTGGREQYF. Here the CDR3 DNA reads TGTGCCAGCAGCCGTTCCGGGACAGGGGGCCGGGAGCAGTACTTC.

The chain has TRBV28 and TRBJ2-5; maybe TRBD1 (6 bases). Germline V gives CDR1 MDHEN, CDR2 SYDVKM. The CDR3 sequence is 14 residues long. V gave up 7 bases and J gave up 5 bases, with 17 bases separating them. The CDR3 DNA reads TGTGCCAGCATACAAGGGACACCCGGGGAGACCCAGTACTTC. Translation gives CASIQGTPGETQYF.

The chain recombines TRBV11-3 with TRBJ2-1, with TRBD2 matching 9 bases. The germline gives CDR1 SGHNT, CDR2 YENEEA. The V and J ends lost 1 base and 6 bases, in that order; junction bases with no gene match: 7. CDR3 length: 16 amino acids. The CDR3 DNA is TGTGCCAGCAGCTTAGGGCTAGCGGGGACAAGCAATGAGCAGTTCTTC. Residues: CASSLGLAGTSNEQFF. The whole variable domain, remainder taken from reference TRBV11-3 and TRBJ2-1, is EAGVVQSPRYKIIEKKQPVAFWCNPISGHNTLYWYLQNLGQGPELLIRYENEEAVDDSQLPKDRFSAERLKGVDSTLKIQPAELGDSAVYLCASSLGLAGTSNEQFFGPGTRLTVL.

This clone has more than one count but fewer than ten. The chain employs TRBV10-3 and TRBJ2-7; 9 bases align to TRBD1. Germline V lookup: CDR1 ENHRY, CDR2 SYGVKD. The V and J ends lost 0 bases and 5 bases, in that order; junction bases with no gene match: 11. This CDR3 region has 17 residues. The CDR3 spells CAISESFIGQGFHEQYF. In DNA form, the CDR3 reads TGTGCCATCAGTGAGTCGTTTATAGGACAGGGGTTCCACGAGCAGTACTTC.

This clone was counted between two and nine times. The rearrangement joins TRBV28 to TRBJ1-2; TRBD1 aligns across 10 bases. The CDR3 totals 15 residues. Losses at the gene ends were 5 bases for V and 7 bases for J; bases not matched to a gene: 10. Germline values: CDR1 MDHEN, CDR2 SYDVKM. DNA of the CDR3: TGTGCCAGCAGTCCCAGTGACAGGGGGCGGTCTGGCTACACCTTC. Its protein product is CASSPSDRGRSGYTF.

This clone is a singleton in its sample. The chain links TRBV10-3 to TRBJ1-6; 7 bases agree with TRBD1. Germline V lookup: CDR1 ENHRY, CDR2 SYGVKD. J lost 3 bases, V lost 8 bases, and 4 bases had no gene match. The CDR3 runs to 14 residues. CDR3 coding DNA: TGTGCCATCTCACGACAGGGCTATAATTCACCCCTCCACTTT. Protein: CAISRQGYNSPLHF.

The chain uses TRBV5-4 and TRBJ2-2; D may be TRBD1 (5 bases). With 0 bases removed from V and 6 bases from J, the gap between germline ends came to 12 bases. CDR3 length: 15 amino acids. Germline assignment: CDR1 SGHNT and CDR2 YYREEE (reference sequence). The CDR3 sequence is CASSLAGNRAGELFF. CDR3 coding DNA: TGTGCCAGCAGCTTGGCAGGGAATCGCGCCGGGGAGCTGTTTTTT.

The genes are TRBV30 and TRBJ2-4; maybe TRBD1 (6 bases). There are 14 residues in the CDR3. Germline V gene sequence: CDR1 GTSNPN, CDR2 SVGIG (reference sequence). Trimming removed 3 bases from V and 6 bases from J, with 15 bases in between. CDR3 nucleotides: TGTGCCTGGAGGGCCATGGGGGCCGTAAACATTCAGTACTTC. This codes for CAWRAMGAVNIQYF.

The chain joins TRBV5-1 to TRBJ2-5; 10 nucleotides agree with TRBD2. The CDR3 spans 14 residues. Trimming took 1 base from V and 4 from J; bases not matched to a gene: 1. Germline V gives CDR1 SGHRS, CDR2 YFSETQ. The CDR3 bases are TGCGCCAGCAGCTTGCCTAGCGGGAGAGAGACCCAGTACTTC. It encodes CASSLPSGRETQYF.

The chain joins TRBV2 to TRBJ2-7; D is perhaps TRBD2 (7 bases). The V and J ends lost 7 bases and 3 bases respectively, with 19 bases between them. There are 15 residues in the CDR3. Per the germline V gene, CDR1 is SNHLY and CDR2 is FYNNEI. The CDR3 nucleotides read TGTGCCAGCACCCGAAGGGGGGGAGGGGACTACGAGCAGTACTTC. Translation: CASTRRGGGDYEQYF.

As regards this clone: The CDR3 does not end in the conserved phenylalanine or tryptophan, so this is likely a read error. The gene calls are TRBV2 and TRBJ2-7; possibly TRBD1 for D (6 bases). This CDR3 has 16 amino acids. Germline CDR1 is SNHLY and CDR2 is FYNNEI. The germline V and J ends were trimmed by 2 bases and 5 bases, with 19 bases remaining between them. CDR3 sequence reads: CASSERVRAGANEQYL. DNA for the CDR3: TGTGCCAGCAGTGAAAGGGTAAGGGCAGGGGCAAACGAGCAGTACCTC.

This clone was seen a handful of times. The CDR3 DNA is TGTGCCAGCAGCCCGGGACAGGCCCTAGTTAAGAGATTTACCGGGGAGCTGTTTTTT. Its translation: CASSPGQALVKRFTGELFF. V usage is TRBV12-1 and J usage is TRBJ2-2; the table's D call, TRBD1, was not checked against the DNA. TRBV12-1 is tagged as a pseudogene. This CDR3 comprises 19 residues.

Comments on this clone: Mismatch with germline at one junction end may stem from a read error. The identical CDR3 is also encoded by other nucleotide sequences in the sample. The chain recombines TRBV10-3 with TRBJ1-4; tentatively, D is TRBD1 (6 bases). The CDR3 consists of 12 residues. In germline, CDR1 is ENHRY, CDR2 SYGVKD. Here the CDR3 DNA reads TGTGCCATCGCAGGGGAAAATGAAAAATTGTTTTTT. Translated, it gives CAIAGENEKLFF.